The next 2 T cell receptor beta chains were all read from a single sample in a study of blood T cells in healthy people across ages. Sample-barcoded 5' priming and a J-beta primer mix drove a second PCR of roughly 6 to 12 cycles. TCRdb processed the 5' RACE reads anew with MiXCR; each CDR3 protein has one entry. The sample includes more than 800,000 distinct CDR3 sequences, around 28% seen only once; the top ten take 15% to 20%. Input material: blood. These receptor sequences come from an elderly woman in good health.

This clonotype was recorded at least ten times. The rearrangement links TRBV3-1 to TRBJ2-5; 8 bases match TRBD2. Germline loops: CDR1 LGHDT, CDR2 YNNKEL (reference sequence). CDR3 size: 15 residues. V was pared by 10 bases and J by 5 bases, with 15 bases of the junction left unmatched. CDR3 in amino acids: CATTPGLDDSETQYF. The CDR3 nucleotides are TGTGCCACGACCCCGGGACTAGACGACTCGGAGACCCAGTACTTC.

This clonotype has more than one count but fewer than ten. V usage is TRBV6-1 and J usage is TRBJ2-4, with D perhaps TRBD2 (6 bases). Trimming removed 8 bases at V and 5 bases at J, with 13 bases between. The CDR3 is 13 residues long. CDR1 and CDR2 (germline): MNHNS, SASEGT. CDR3 region: CASGIWGENIQYF. In DNA, the CDR3 is TGTGCCAGCGGCATATGGGGGGAAAACATTCAGTACTTC.